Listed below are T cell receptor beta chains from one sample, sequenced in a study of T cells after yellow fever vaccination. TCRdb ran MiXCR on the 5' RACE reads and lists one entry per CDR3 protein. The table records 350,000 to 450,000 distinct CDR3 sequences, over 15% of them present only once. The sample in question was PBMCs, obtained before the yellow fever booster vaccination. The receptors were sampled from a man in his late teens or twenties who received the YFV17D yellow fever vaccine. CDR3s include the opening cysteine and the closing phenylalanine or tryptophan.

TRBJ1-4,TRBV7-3,CASSLSRDRGSEKLFF
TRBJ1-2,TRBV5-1,CASSLGWTGVNYGYTF
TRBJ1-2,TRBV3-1,CASSPDRGREYGYTF
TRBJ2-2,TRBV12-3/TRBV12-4,CASSLTPGLAEMNTGELFF
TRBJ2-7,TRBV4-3,CASSQGLLGSGGYEQYF
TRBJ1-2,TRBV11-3,CASSYPRGPDYGYTF
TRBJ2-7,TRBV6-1,CASSNRDHYEQYF
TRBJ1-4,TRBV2,CASTGHSLATNEKLFF
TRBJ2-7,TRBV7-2,CASSLGQGDEQYF
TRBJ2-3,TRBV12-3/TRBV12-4,CASMAGRTTDTQYF
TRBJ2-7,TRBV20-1,CSAGQGAHEQYF
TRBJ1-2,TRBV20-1,CSALYSGYGYTF
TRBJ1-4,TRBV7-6,CASSLGRTGGNEKLFF
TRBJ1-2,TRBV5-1,CASSLDSGAYGYTF
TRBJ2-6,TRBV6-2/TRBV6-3,CASRPGTGAGANVLTF
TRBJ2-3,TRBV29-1,CSVDPSSTDTQYF
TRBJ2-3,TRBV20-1,CSASRTSGGADTQYF
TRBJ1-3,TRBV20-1,CSAGRYISGNTIYF
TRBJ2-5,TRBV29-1,CSVRGQLPEQTQYF
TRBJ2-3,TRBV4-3,CASSQDSASGGADTQYF
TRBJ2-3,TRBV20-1,CSASASGGSTDTQYF
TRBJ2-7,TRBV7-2,CASSSLAGGWDYEQYF
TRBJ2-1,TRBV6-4,CASSETQGADEQFF
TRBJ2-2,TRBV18,CASSPTGELFF
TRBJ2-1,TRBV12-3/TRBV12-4,CASTLAGGLNNEQFF
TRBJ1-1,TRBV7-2,CASSPYLDRNTEAFF
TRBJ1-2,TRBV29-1,CSVWAGHGYTF
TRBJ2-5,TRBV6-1,CASSEVRGEVTQYF
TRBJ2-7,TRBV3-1,CASSPSPSGEQYF
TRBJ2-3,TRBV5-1,CASSSGQVGLTDTQYF
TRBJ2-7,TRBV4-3,CASSKGNSYEQYF
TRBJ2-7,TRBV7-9,CASSQATSYEQYF
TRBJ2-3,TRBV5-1,CASSWAGAFTDTQYF
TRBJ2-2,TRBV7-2,CASSFSGDNTGELFF
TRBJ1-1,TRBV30,CAWSGQPNTEAFF